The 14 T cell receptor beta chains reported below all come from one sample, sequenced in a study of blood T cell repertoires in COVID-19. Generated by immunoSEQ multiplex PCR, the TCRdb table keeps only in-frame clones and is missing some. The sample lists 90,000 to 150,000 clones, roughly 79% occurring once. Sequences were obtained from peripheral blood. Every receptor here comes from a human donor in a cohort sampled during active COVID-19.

The CDR3 loop reads CASSFPSGPTRRSEQYF. The CDR3 coding sequence is TGTGCCAGCAGCTTCCCTAGCGGGCCTACGCGGAGATCCGAGCAGTACTTC. This chain uses TRBV5-6 with TRBJ2-7; 8 bases match TRBD2. Germline CDR1 SGHDT, CDR2 YYEEEE. The CDR3 has 17 residues. Trimming took 2 bases from V and 6 from J; bases not matched to a gene: 16.

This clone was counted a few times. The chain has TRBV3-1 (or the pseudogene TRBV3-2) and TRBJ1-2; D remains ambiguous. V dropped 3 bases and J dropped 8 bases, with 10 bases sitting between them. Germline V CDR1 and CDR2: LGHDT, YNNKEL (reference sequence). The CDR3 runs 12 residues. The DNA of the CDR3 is TGTGCCAGCAGCCAGGGAGTGGGAGGCTACACCTTC. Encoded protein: CASSQGVGGYTF.

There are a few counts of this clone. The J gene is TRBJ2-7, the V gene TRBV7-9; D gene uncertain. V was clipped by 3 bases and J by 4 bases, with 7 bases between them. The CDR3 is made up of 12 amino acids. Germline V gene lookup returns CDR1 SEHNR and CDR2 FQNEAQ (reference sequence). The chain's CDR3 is CASSFWQYEQYF. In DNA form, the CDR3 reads TGTGCCAGCAGCTTTTGGCAGTACGAGCAGTACTTC. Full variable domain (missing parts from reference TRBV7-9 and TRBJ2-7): DTGVSQNPRHKITKRGQNVTFRCDPISEHNRLYWYRQTLGQGPEFLTYFQNEAQLEKSRLLSDRFSAERPKGSFSTLEIQRTEQGDSAMYLCASSFWQYEQYFGPGTRLTVT.

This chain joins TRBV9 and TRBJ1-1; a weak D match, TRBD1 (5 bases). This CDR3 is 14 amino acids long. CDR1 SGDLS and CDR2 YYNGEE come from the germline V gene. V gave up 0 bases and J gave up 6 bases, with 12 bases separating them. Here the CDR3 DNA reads TGTGCCAGCAGCGTAGGGGTAGGGGTCCCTGAAGCTTTCTTT. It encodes CASSVGVGVPEAFF. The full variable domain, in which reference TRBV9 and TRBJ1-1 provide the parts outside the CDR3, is DSGVTQTPKHLITATGQRVTLRCSPRSGDLSVYWYQQSLDQGLQFLIQYYNGEERAKGNILERFSAQQFPDLHSELNLSSLELGDSALYFCASSVGVGVPEAFFGQGTRLTVV.

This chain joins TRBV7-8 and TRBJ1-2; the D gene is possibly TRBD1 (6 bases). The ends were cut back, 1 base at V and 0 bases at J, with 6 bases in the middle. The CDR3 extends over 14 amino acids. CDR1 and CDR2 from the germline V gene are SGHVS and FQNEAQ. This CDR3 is CASSLGTANYGYTF. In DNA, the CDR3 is TGTGCCAGCAGCTTAGGGACAGCTAACTATGGCTACACCTTC.

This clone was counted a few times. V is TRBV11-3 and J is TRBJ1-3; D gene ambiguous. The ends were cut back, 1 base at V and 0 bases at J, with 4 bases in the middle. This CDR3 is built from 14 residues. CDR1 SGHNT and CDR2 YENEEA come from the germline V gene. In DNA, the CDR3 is TGTGCCAGCAGCTTAGGGCTCTCTGGAAACACCATATATTTT. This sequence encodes CASSLGLSGNTIYF.

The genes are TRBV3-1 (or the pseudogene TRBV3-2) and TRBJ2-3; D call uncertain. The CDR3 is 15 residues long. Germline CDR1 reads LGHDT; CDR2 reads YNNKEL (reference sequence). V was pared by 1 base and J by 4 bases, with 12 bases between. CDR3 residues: CASSQVLDGADTQYF. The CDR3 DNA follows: TGTGCCAGCAGCCAAGTCCTAGACGGAGCAGATACGCAGTATTTT.

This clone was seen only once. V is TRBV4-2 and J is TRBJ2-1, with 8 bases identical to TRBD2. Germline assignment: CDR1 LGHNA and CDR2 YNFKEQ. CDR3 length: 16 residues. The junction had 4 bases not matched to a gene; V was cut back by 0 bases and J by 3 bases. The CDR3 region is CASSQDLSGGYNEQFF. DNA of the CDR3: TGTGCCAGCAGCCAAGATCTGAGCGGGGGCTACAATGAGCAGTTCTTC.

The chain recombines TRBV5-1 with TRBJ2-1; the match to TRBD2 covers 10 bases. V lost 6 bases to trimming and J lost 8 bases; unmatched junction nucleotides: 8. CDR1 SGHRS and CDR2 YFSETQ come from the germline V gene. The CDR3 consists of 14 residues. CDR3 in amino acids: CASTLSSGSDEQFF. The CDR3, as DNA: TGCGCCAGCACCTTATCTAGCGGGAGCGATGAGCAGTTCTTC.

The CDR3 loop is CAWALQGNQPQHF. CDR3 nucleotide sequence: TGTGCCTGGGCCTTACAGGGGAATCAGCCCCAGCATTTT. The rearrangement uses TRBV30 and TRBJ1-5; 7 nucleotides agree with TRBD1. The length of the CDR3 is 13 residues. Germline CDR1 is GTSNPN and CDR2 is SVGIG (reference sequence). V gave up 5 bases and J gave up 4 bases; unmatched junction bases: 5.

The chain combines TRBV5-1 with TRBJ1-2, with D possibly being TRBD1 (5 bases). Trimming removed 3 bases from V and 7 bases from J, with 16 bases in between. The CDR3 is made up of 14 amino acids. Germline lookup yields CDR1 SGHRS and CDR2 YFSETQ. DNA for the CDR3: TGCGCCAGCAGCTGGGGGAGGGTGTCCGGTGGCTACACCTTC. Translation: CASSWGRVSGGYTF.

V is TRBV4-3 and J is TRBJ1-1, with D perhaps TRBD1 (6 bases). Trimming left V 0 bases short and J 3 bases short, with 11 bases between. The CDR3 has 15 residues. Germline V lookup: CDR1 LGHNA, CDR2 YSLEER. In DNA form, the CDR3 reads TGCGCCAGCAGCCAAGAGTGGACAGCCTACACTGAAGCTTTCTTT. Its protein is CASSQEWTAYTEAFF.

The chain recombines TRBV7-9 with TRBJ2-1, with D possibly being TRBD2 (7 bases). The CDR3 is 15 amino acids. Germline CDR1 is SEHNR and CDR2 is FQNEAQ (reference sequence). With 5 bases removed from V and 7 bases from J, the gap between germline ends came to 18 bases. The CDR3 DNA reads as TGTGCCAGCAGCCCCCCCGGGGGGCCGGGGAATGAGCAGTTCTTC. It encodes CASSPPGGPGNEQFF.

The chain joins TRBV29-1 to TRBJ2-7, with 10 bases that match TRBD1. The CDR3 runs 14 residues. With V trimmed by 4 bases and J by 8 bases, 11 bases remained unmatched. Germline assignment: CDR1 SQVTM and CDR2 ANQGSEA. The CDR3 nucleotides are TGCAGCGTTGGGACCCGGACAGGGGGAAGCAAGCAGTACTTC. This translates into CSVGTRTGGSKQYF.